This TCR beta chain was retrieved from a study of neurological immune-mediated disorders. In its sample, this clonotype was seen many times. The germline V gene has CDR1 SGHRS and CDR2 YFSETQ. The CDR3 runs 14 residues. V dropped 5 bases and J dropped 2 bases, with 14 bases sitting between them. TCRdb called the 5' RACE reads again in MiXCR, with one record for every CDR3 protein. The table lists under 70,000 distinct CDR3 sequences, about 3.3% of them singletons. Material: PBMCs. J is TRBJ2-7 and V is TRBV5-1; D gene uncertain. The clonotype was recovered from an older woman with multiple sclerosis. This CDR3 is CASSREGQTYEQYF. The CDR3 DNA reads as TGCGCCAGCAGTAGAGAAGGGCAGACCTACGAGCAGTACTTC.